Listed below are T cell receptor beta chains from one sample, sequenced in a study of vaccination and CD4 T cells after COVID-19. TCRdb ran MiXCR on the PCR reads and lists one entry per CDR3 protein. The sample has roughly 31,000 distinct CDR3 sequences, around 49% seen once. The sample consisted of CD4+ T cells from blood, taken about 7 months after SARS-CoV-2 vaccination. Source of these receptors: a human donor who had recovered from COVID-19. Each CDR3 is given with its conserved first and last residue. Fields, in order: J gene, V gene, CDR3 protein.

j_call: TRBJ2-1; v_call: TRBV2; cdr3_aa: CASSDLNEQFF
j_call: TRBJ1-2; v_call: TRBV7-6; cdr3_aa: CASSYQGGYGYTF
j_call: TRBJ2-3; v_call: TRBV15; cdr3_aa: CATSREPTDTQYF
j_call: TRBJ2-7; v_call: TRBV28; cdr3_aa: CASSNRVGEQYF
j_call: TRBJ2-7; v_call: TRBV27; cdr3_aa: CASSYGSDYEQYF
j_call: TRBJ2-7; v_call: TRBV6-2/TRBV6-3; cdr3_aa: CASKLAATYEQYF
j_call: TRBJ2-1; v_call: TRBV24-1; cdr3_aa: CATSDLRLGDEQFF
j_call: TRBJ2-1; v_call: TRBV19; cdr3_aa: CASSIQGVAYNEQFF
j_call: TRBJ2-7; v_call: TRBV6-4; cdr3_aa: CASSVDASSYEQYF
j_call: TRBJ1-5; v_call: TRBV7-2; cdr3_aa: CASASVVGGLQHF
j_call: TRBJ1-2; v_call: TRBV15; cdr3_aa: CATSRGGDRGQGYTF
j_call: TRBJ2-3; v_call: TRBV10-1; cdr3_aa: CASSERLAGGRDTQYF
j_call: TRBJ2-5; v_call: TRBV6-5; cdr3_aa: CASSSDRGLETQYF
j_call: TRBJ2-7; v_call: TRBV7-2; cdr3_aa: CASSQLAEVSYEQYF
j_call: TRBJ2-7; v_call: TRBV6-1; cdr3_aa: CASSEGQGSDEQYF
j_call: TRBJ1-5; v_call: TRBV20-1; cdr3_aa: CSASGTGINQPQHF
j_call: TRBJ1-5; v_call: TRBV20-1; cdr3_aa: CSARAGLGGFSNQPQHF
j_call: TRBJ1-6; v_call: TRBV18; cdr3_aa: CASSRDRGNSPLHF
j_call: TRBJ1-2; v_call: TRBV19; cdr3_aa: CASSTNNYGYTF
j_call: TRBJ2-1; v_call: TRBV6-1; cdr3_aa: CASRWWDNNNEQFF
j_call: TRBJ2-3; v_call: TRBV5-1; cdr3_aa: CASSNRDSTDTQYF
j_call: TRBJ1-2; v_call: TRBV19; cdr3_aa: CASTRGGNYGYTF
j_call: TRBJ2-7; v_call: TRBV11-1; cdr3_aa: CASSLEINEQYF
j_call: TRBJ1-1; v_call: TRBV7-8; cdr3_aa: CASSLSRGTEAFF
j_call: TRBJ1-4; v_call: TRBV7-9; cdr3_aa: CASSFGSLGSEKLFF
j_call: TRBJ2-1; v_call: TRBV6-1; cdr3_aa: CASSRPWLAGNEQFF
j_call: TRBJ2-1; v_call: TRBV20-1; cdr3_aa: CSASGLAIYNEQFF
j_call: TRBJ2-1; v_call: TRBV24-1; cdr3_aa: CATSDPSGYYNEQFF
j_call: TRBJ1-2; v_call: TRBV7-2; cdr3_aa: CASSLSGSQVYGYTF
j_call: TRBJ2-7; v_call: TRBV7-2; cdr3_aa: CASSFQSGGSYEQYF
j_call: TRBJ1-1; v_call: TRBV20-1; cdr3_aa: CSARDPGDAQNTEAFF
j_call: TRBJ1-6; v_call: TRBV20-1; cdr3_aa: CSARETGGVSPLHF
j_call: TRBJ2-7; v_call: TRBV27; cdr3_aa: CASLLTSGSYEQYF
j_call: TRBJ2-1; v_call: TRBV7-9; cdr3_aa: CASSSSGLAGVDNEQFF
j_call: TRBJ1-1; v_call: TRBV7-9; cdr3_aa: CASSFINLNTEAFF
j_call: TRBJ1-1; v_call: TRBV28; cdr3_aa: CASRGGIHTEAFF
j_call: TRBJ1-1; v_call: TRBV20-1; cdr3_aa: CSARGTGDTEAFF
j_call: TRBJ2-1; v_call: TRBV7-9; cdr3_aa: CASSLGQGLGGRINEQFF
j_call: TRBJ2-2; v_call: TRBV7-3; cdr3_aa: CASGQGQHTGELFF
j_call: TRBJ2-1; v_call: TRBV20-1; cdr3_aa: CSARDSGRPNEQFF
j_call: TRBJ2-3; v_call: TRBV10-3; cdr3_aa: CAIKGLAGISTDTQYF
j_call: TRBJ2-5; v_call: TRBV7-9; cdr3_aa: CASSLTDLGTQYF
j_call: TRBJ2-7; v_call: TRBV2; cdr3_aa: CASTAGGTNEQYF